One sample yielded the 9 T cell receptor beta chains listed below, sequenced in a study of T-cell memory formation after mild COVID-19. TCRdb itself ran the 5' RACE reads through MiXCR, one entry per CDR3 protein. The profile shows about 430,000 distinct CDR3 sequences, 18% of them singletons. The source material was PBMCs or a T cell subset sorted from them (not recorded which). All receptors come from a man between 18 and 35 years old who had mild COVID-19 (a few samples of this study predate the infection). Cell type and time point are not known.

This clonotype has a handful of counts. The DNA for the CDR3 is TGTGCCAGCAGTTTGTATACGGGGTATGGTACCGACGGCTACACCTTC. Encoded protein: CASSLYTGYGTDGYTF. This chain links TRBV12-3 or TRBV12-4 with TRBJ1-2; no definite D call. V lost 3 bases to trimming and J lost 8 bases, with 22 bases between them. This CDR3 comprises 16 residues.

A few counts support this clonotype. This chain links TRBV14 with TRBJ1-2; D is ambiguous. This CDR3 spans 14 amino acids. Germline V gene lookup returns CDR1 SGHDN and CDR2 FVKESK. Between the trimmed V and J ends, which lost 4 bases and 3 bases, there was a span of 12 bases. The CDR3 sequence: CASSPLGVDYGYTF. The CDR3 DNA reads as TGTGCCAGCAGCCCCCTTGGGGTCGACTATGGCTACACCTTC. Using reference TRBV14 and TRBJ1-2 for the parts outside the CDR3, the full variable domain is EAGVTQFPSHSVIEKGQTVTLRCDPISGHDNLYWYRRVMGKEIKFLLHFVKESKQDESGMPNNRFLAERTGGTYSTLKVQPAELEDSGVYFCASSPLGVDYGYTFGSGTRLTVV.

V and J are TRBV9 and TRBJ1-2; 9 nucleotides align to TRBD1. The CDR3 extends over 15 amino acids. After removal of 3 bases from V and 7 bases from J, the junction contained 10 bases not matched to a gene. Germline V lookup: CDR1 SGDLS, CDR2 YYNGEE. This chain's CDR3 is CASSASGTGWGGYTF. The CDR3 nucleotides are TGTGCCAGCAGCGCCTCCGGGACAGGGTGGGGTGGCTACACCTTC.

This clonotype was counted ten times or more. V and J are TRBV20-1 and TRBJ2-3, with TRBD2 identical over 12 bases. The junction had 2 bases not matched to a gene; V was cut back by 6 bases and J by 4 bases. The CDR3 runs to 13 residues. Germline-derived CDR1 and CDR2 are DFQATT and SNEGSKA (reference sequence). The CDR3 DNA follows: TGCAGTGCCCCTAGCGGGGGGGCAGATACGCAGTATTTT. Translated: CSAPSGGADTQYF.

Many counts were recorded for this clonotype. The CDR3 sequence is CASSLVIQETQYF. In DNA form, the CDR3 reads TGCGCCAGCAGCTTGGTTATACAAGAGACCCAGTACTTC. The V and J genes are TRBV5-1 and TRBJ2-5; D gene ambiguous. The CDR3 runs 13 residues. Germline V gene data show CDR1 as SGHRS and CDR2 as YFSETQ. V was cut by 0 bases and J by 2 bases, with 5 bases left in between.

This chain uses TRBV3-1 with TRBJ2-1; D remains ambiguous. Per germline, CDR1 LGHDT and CDR2 YNNKEL (reference sequence). V lost 0 bases, J lost 8 bases, and 11 bases lay in between. The CDR3 is 14 residues long. CDR3 loop: CASSQEAAGDEQFF. DNA for the CDR3: TGTGCCAGCAGCCAAGAGGCCGCCGGTGATGAGCAGTTCTTC.

This clonotype was counted a few times. V gene TRBV27 combines with J gene TRBJ2-1, with D hard to call. Germline V gene data show CDR1 as MNHEY and CDR2 as SMNVEV (reference sequence). The CDR3 consists of 15 residues. Trimming took 2 bases from V and 2 from J, leaving 10 bases between them. CDR3 bases: TGTGCCAGCAGTTTAATGGGTGGTCCCTACAATGAGCAGTTCTTC. Amino acid sequence: CASSLMGGPYNEQFF.

As DNA, the CDR3 is TGCGCCAGCAGCCCAACGGGGACAGGGACCACTGAAGCTTTCTTT. Translation: CASSPTGTGTTEAFF. The J gene is TRBJ1-1, the V gene TRBV4-1, with TRBD1 matching 9 bases. Germline V gene sequence: CDR1 MGHRA, CDR2 YSYEKL. V dropped 4 bases and J dropped 4; count of bases not matched to a gene: 7. There are 15 residues in the CDR3.

This clonotype was detected only a few times. The CDR3: CASSFRDFAGITRDTQYF. Here the CDR3 DNA reads TGTGCCAGCAGCTTCAGAGACTTTGCCGGGATCACTAGAGATACGCAGTATTTT. The chain carries TRBV7-2 and TRBJ2-3; the D gene is possibly TRBD2 (5 bases). CDR1 and CDR2 (germline): SGHTA, FQGNSA. Trimming shortened V by 3 bases and J by 5 bases, and 24 bases separated the two germline ends. The CDR3 has 18 residues.